This T cell receptor (beta chain) was profiled in a study of T cell changes during pregnancy in multiple sclerosis. Profiled with immunoSEQ multiplex PCR; TCRdb holds only in-frame clones, not every one. Seen here are 80,000 or so clones, around 90% observed once, and the top ten hold less than 3%. This clone has just one count. This specimen includes other DNA sequences encoding the same CDR3. Germline V gene lookup returns CDR1 MNHNS and CDR2 SASEGT. V was pared by 9 bases and J by 5 bases, with 8 bases of the junction left unmatched. This CDR3 spans 13 amino acids. This specimen consisted of peripheral blood, obtained before pregnancy. The chain links TRBV6-1 to TRBJ2-3; 7 nucleotides align to TRBD1. This TCR was sampled from a female donor with multiple sclerosis, enrolled in a pregnancy study. Here the CDR3 reads CASGDSWKDTQYF. CDR3 nucleotide sequence: TGTGCCAGTGGGGACAGCTGGAAAGATACGCAGTATTTT.